The 5 T cell receptor beta chains reported below all come from one sample, sequenced in a study of blood T cell repertoires in COVID-19. Libraries were prepared by immunoSEQ multiplex PCR; TCRdb keeps only in-frame clonotypes and omits some of them. The repertoire holds about 32,000 clones, with about 90% as singletons. Sequencing was carried out using peripheral blood. Receptor source: a man aged 65-85 years with active or convalescent COVID-19.

The chain recombines TRBV2 with TRBJ2-5; D uncertain. The CDR3 consists of 13 residues. Germline V gene sequence: CDR1 SNHLY, CDR2 FYNNEI. Trimming removed 4 bases at V and 3 bases at J, with 9 bases between. CDR3 loop: CASSVNRKETQYF. The CDR3 region has the DNA TGTGCCAGCAGTGTAAACAGAAAAGAGACCCAGTACTTC.

V is TRBV2 and J is TRBJ1-1; no clear D gene. CDR1 is SNHLY, CDR2 FYNNEI, per germline. V dropped 8 bases and J dropped 0 bases, with 7 bases sitting between them. CDR3 length: 12 residues. The CDR3 DNA reads TGTGCCAGCTTTGTCATGAACACTGAAGCTTTCTTT. This gives the protein CASFVMNTEAFF.

This clone was seen more than once but under ten times. The junction does not match germline at one end; this may be a read error. CDR3 in DNA: TGTGCCAGCAGTCCCCGATTGGCAGGGTCGCGCTTT. Protein: CASSPRLAGSRF. The J gene is TRBJ1-1, the V gene TRBV6-5; tentatively, D is TRBD1 (5 bases). Germline CDR1 MNHEY, CDR2 SVGAGI. This CDR3 is 12 amino acids long.

J is TRBJ2-5 and V is TRBV2; the D gene is possibly TRBD1 (6 bases). The V gene's germline CDR1 is SNHLY and CDR2 FYNNEI. The CDR3 contains 14 residues. V was pared by 7 bases and J by 5 bases, with 17 bases between. The CDR3 here is CASINLGGRETQYF. The CDR3 DNA follows: TGTGCCAGCATCAACTTAGGGGGTCGGGAGACCCAGTACTTC.

J is TRBJ2-7 and V is TRBV6-5; 10 bases fit TRBD1. This CDR3 has 13 residues. After removal of 8 bases from V and 2 bases from J, the junction contained 3 bases not matched to a gene. The germline V gene encodes CDR1 MNHEY and CDR2 SVGAGI. The CDR3 here is CASQTGGPYEQYF. The CDR3 DNA follows: TGTGCCAGCCAGACAGGGGGCCCCTACGAGCAGTACTTC.